The following is a T cell receptor (beta chain) sequence with its context. Its specificity is unknown. Every donor provided one heparinised blood draw, which averaged roughly 120 mL. Sequencing targeted expressed TCRB transcripts, as all isolated RNA had been reverse transcribed. Data came from immunoSEQ multiplex PCR; TCRdb stores just in-frame clones and leaves some out. The sample has 85,000 to 110,000 clones; roughly 28% are singletons. Germline lookup yields CDR1 SQVTM and CDR2 ANQGSEA. This CDR3 contains 14 residues. The germline V and J ends were trimmed by 5 bases and 4 bases, with 15 bases remaining between them. This record comes from a study of beta chain features in type 1 diabetes. Study-level findings and limits: TCRB CDR3s were moderately but significantly shorter in Type 1 diabetes patients in all four CD4+ subsets. Compared with healthy donors, patients appeared to share more similar naive, central memory and regulatory TCRB repertoires. VDJ junctions from patients with type 1 diabetes contained fewer insertions and more deletions.

The genes are TRBV29-1 and TRBJ2-1, with D hard to call. The source is a woman between 18 and 29 years old with type 1 diabetes. Material: central memory CD4+ T cells from blood. CDR3 bases: TGCAGCGTTCAACGAGCACCCGTTTACAATGAGCAGTTCTTC. It encodes CSVQRAPVYNEQFF.